The 8 T cell receptor beta chains reported below all come from one sample, sequenced in a study of beta chain features in type 1 diabetes. As every portion of the isolated RNA was reverse transcribed, the sequencing read expressed TCRB transcripts. Data came from immunoSEQ multiplex PCR; TCRdb stores just in-frame clones and leaves some out. The table lists 250,000 to 350,000 clones, approximately 10% of them singletons. The specimen was naive CD4+ T cells from blood. The receptor source for this set is a woman in her 30s in good health.

This clone has more than one count but fewer than ten. The chain has TRBV29-1 and TRBJ2-5; possibly TRBD1 for D (7 bases). Deletions cut 2 bases from V and 9 bases from J, with 16 bases between. In germline, CDR1 is SQVTM, CDR2 ANQGSEA. The CDR3 is 13 amino acids. CDR3: CSVEQGGSYSQYF. For the CDR3, the DNA is TGCAGCGTTGAACAGGGGGGATCGTATTCCCAGTACTTC.

The V call is TRBV19, the J call TRBJ2-3; 8 bases are shared with TRBD2. V lost 1 base to trimming and J lost 4 bases; unmatched junction nucleotides: 1. CDR3 size: 14 residues. Germline V gene data show CDR1 as LNHDA and CDR2 as SQIVND (reference sequence). CDR3 loop: CASSIGLASDTQYF. CDR3 bases: TGTGCCAGTAGTATAGGACTAGCGTCAGATACGCAGTATTTT.

CDR3: CASTVGPSPHYEQYF. In DNA form, the CDR3 reads TGTGCCAGCACCGTGGGCCCCTCACCGCACTACGAGCAGTACTTC. This sequence joins TRBV28 and TRBJ2-7, with unresolved D. V lost 7 bases and J lost 3, with 19 bases in between. Germline CDR1 MDHEN, CDR2 SYDVKM. This CDR3 has 15 amino acids.

V usage is TRBV4-1 and J usage is TRBJ1-3, with 8 bases identical to TRBD1. The CDR3 totals 18 residues. CDR1 is MGHRA, CDR2 YSYEKL, per germline. The V segment lost 2 bases and the J segment 0 bases; nucleotides outside the gene matches: 9. CDR3: CASSQTGTGRNSGNTIYF. The CDR3, as DNA: TGCGCCAGCAGCCAAACCGGGACAGGAAGAAACTCTGGAAACACCATATATTTT.

This sequence joins TRBV5-1 and TRBJ1-1; TRBD1 might be the D (5 bases). Trimming removed 5 bases from V and 3 bases from J, with 17 bases in between. Germline loops: CDR1 SGHRS, CDR2 YFSETQ. There are 15 residues in the CDR3. For the CDR3, the DNA is TGCGCCAGCAGAGCTGGAGGGGACTCATACACTGAAGCTTTCTTT. Amino acids: CASRAGGDSYTEAFF.

This clone came up a few times. The CDR3 DNA sequence: TGTGCCACCAGCAGAGTTCCAGGGGCCTACAATGAGCAGTTCTTC. Amino acids: CATSRVPGAYNEQFF. J is TRBJ2-1 and V is TRBV15; possibly TRBD1 for D (6 bases). The CDR3 loop spans 15 amino acids. V dropped 1 base and J dropped 2 bases, with 9 bases sitting between them. In germline, CDR1 is LNHNV, CDR2 YYDKDF (reference sequence).

This chain links TRBV29-1 with TRBJ1-4; D remains unclear. Germline values: CDR1 SQVTM, CDR2 ANQGSEA. The CDR3 totals 13 residues. V lost 6 bases to trimming and J lost 5 bases, with 13 bases between them. CDR3 bases: TGCAGCGTCCCCGGCAGCGACAATGAAAAACTGTTTTTT. It specifies CSVPGSDNEKLFF.

The V and J genes are TRBV18 and TRBJ2-2; D is uncertain. CDR1 is KGHSH, CDR2 LQKENI, per germline. There are 15 residues in the CDR3. Trimming took off 6 bases at V and 2 bases at J, with 13 bases between the two ends. The CDR3 DNA reads TGTGCCAGCTCGCTAGTGGAGTCCAACACCGGGGAGCTGTTTTTT. It yields the protein CASSLVESNTGELFF.